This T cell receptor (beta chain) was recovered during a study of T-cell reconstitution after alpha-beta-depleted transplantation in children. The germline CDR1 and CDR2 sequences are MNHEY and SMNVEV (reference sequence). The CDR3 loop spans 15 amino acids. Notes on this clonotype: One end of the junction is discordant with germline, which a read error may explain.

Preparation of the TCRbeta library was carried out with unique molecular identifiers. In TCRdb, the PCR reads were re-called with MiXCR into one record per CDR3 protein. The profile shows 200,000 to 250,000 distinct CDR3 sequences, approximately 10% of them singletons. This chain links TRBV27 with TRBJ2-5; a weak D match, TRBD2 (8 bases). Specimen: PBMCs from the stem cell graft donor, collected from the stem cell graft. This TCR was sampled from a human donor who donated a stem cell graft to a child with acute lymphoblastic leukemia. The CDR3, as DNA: TGTGCCAGCGGTTTAGCGGGGACAGCTAGAGAGACCCAGTACTTC. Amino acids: CASGLAGTARETQYF.